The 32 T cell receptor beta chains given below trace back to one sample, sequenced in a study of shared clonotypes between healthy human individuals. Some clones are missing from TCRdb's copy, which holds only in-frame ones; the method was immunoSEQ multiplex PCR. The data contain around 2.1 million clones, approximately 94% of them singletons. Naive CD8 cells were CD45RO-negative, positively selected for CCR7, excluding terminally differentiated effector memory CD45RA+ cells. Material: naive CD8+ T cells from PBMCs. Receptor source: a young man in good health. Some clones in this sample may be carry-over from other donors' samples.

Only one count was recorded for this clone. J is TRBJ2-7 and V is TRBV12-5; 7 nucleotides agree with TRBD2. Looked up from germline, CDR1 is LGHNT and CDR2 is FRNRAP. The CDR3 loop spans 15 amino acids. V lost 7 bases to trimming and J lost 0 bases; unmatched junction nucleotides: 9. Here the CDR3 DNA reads TGTGCTAGTGCCCCGGACCTAGCGGTCTCCTACGAGCAGTACTTC. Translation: CASAPDLAVSYEQYF.

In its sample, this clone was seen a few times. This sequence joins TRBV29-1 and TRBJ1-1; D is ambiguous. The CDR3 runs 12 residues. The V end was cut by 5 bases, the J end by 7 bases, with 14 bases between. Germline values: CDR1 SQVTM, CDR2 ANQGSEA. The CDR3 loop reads CSVRGREVEAFF. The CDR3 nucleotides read TGCAGCGTTCGAGGCCGGGAGGTTGAAGCTTTCTTT. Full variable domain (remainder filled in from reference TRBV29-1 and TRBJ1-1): SAVISQKPSRDICQRGTSLTIQCQVDSQVTMMFWYRQQPGQSLTLIATANQGSEATYESGFVIDKFPISRPNLTFSTLTVSNMSPEDSSIYLCSVRGREVEAFFGQGTRLTVV.

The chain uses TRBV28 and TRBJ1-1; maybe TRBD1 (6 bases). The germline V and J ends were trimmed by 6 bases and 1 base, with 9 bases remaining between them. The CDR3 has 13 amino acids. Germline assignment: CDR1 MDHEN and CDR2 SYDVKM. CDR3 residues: CASSARGNTEAFF. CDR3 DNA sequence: TGTGCCAGCAGCGCCAGGGGGAACACTGAAGCTTTCTTT.

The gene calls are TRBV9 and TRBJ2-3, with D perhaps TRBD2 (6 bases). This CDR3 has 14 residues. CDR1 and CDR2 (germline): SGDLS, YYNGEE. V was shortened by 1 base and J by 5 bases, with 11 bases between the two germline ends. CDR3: CASSVLEGLDTQYF. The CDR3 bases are TGTGCCAGCAGCGTATTAGAGGGACTAGATACGCAGTATTTT.

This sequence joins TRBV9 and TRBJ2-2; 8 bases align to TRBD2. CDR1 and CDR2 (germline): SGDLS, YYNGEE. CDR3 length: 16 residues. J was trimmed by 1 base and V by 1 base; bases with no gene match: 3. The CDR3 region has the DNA TGTGCCAGCAGCGTACCAAGCGGGAGGAACACCGGGGAGCTGTTTTTT. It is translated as CASSVPSGRNTGELFF.

The CDR3 protein is CSVASSTDTQYF. The CDR3 bases are TGCAGCGTTGCATCGAGCACAGATACGCAGTATTTT. The chain joins TRBV29-1 to TRBJ2-3; D is unresolved. CDR1 is SQVTM and CDR2 is ANQGSEA in the germline V gene. CDR3 length: 12 amino acids. V lost 4 bases and J lost 0, with 5 bases in between.

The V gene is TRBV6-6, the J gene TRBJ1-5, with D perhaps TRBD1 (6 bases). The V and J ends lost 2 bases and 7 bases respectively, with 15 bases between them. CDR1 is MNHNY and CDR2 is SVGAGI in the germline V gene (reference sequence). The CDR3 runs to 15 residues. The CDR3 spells CASSYLLDSNQPQHF. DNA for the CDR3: TGTGCCAGCAGTTACCTCTTGGACAGTAACCAGCCCCAGCATTTT.

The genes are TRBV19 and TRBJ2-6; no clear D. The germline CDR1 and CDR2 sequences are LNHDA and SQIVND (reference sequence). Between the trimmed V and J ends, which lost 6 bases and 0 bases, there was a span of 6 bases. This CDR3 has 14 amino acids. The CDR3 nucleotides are TGTGCCAGTAGCACCAACTCTGGGGCCAACGTCCTGACTTTC. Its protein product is CASSTNSGANVLTF. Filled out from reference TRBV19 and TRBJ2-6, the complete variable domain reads DGGITQSPKYLFRKEGQNVTLSCEQNLNHDAMYWYRQDPGQGLRLIYYSQIVNDFQKGDIAEGYSVSREKKESFPLTVTSAQKNPTAFYLCASSTNSGANVLTFGAGSRLTVL.

The CDR3, as DNA: TGCGCCAGCAGCCAGCAGGGGGGGTTCGATACGCAGTATTTT. It codes for CASSQQGGFDTQYF. This chain uses TRBV4-1 with TRBJ2-3; D assignment may be TRBD1 or TRBD2 (7 bases each). The germline gives CDR1 MGHRA, CDR2 YSYEKL. CDR3 length: 14 amino acids. The ends were cut back, 3 bases at V and 6 bases at J, with 13 bases in the middle.

In DNA form, the CDR3 reads TGTGCCAGCAGCTCAGCCCTAGCGGGGGACGACTCTGGGGCCAACGTCCTGACTTTC. It translates to CASSSALAGDDSGANVLTF. The V call is TRBV9, the J call TRBJ2-6, with 10 bases identical to TRBD2. CDR3 length: 19 amino acids. Germline lookup yields CDR1 SGDLS and CDR2 YYNGEE. The V and J ends lost 4 bases and 0 bases, in that order; junction bases with no gene match: 10.

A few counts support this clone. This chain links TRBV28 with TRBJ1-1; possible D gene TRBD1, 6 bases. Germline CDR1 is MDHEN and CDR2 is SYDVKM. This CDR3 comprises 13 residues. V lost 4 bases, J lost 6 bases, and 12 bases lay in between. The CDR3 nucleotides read TGTGCCAGCAGTTCCCAACAGGGATCTGAAGCTTTCTTT. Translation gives CASSSQQGSEAFF.

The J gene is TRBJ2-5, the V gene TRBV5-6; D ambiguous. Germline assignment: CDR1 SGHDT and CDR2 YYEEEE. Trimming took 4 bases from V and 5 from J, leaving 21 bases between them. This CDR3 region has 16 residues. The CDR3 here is CASSDGPLALRETQYF. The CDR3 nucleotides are TGTGCCAGCAGCGACGGGCCCCTGGCGCTGAGGGAGACCCAGTACTTC.

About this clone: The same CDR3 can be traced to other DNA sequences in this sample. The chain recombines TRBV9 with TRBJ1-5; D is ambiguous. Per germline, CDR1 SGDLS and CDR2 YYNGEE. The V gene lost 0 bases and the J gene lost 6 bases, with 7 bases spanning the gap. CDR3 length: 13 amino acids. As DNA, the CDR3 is TGTGCCAGCAGCGTAGGTGAGGGTCAGCCCCAGCATTTT. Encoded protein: CASSVGEGQPQHF.

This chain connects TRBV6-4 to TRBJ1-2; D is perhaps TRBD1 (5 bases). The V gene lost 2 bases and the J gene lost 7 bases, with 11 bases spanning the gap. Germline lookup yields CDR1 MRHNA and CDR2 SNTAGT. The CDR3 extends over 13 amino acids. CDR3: CASSDQSGLGYTF. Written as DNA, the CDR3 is TGTGCCAGCAGTGACCAATCGGGGCTTGGCTACACCTTC.

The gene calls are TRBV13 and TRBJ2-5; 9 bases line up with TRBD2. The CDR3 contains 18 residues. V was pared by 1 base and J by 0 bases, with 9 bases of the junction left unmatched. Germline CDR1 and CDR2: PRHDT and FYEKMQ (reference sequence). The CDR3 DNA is TGTGCCAGCAGCTTAGACCCGTTGGGCGGGAGGGACCAAGAGACCCAGTACTTC. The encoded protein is CASSLDPLGGRDQETQYF.

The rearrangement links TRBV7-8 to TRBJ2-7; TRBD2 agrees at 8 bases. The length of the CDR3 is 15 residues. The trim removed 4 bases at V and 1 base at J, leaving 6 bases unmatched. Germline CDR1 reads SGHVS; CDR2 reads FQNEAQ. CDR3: CASSSPRGGSYEQYF. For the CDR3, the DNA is TGTGCCAGCAGCTCCCCACGGGGGGGATCCTACGAGCAGTACTTC.

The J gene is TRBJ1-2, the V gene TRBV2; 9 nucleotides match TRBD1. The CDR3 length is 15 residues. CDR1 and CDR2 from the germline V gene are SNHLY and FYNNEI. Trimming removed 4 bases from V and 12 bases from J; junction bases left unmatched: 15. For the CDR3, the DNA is TGTGCCAGCAGTGTCAGCAGAACGGGGGACAGGGTGAACACCTTC. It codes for CASSVSRTGDRVNTF.

DNA for the CDR3: TGTGCCAGCAGTTACTGGATTGAAGAACAAGAGACCCAGTACTTC. It translates to CASSYWIEEQETQYF. J is TRBJ2-5 and V is TRBV6-5, with unresolved D. This CDR3 is 15 amino acids long. Trimming cost V 1 base and J 2 bases, with 11 bases left between them. CDR1 and CDR2 (germline): MNHEY, SVGAGI.

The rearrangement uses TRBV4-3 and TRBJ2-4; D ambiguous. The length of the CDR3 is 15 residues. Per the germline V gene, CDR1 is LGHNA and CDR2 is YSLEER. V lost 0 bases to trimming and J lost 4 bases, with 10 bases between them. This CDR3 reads CASSQDVRSKNIQYF. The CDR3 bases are TGCGCCAGCAGCCAAGATGTTCGCTCAAAAAACATTCAGTACTTC.

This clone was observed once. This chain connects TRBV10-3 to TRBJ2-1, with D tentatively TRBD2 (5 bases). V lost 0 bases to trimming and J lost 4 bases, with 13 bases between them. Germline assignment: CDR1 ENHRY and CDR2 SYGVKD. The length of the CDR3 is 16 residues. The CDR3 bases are TGTGCCATCAGTGAGTCTGAGGGCCGGACGTACAATGAGCAGTTCTTC. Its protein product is CAISESEGRTYNEQFF.

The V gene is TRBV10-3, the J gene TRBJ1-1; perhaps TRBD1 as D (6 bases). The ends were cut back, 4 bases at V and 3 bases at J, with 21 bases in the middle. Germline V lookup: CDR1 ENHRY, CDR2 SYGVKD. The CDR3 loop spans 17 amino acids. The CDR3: CAISAWTEATMDTEAFF. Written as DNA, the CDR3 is TGTGCCATCAGTGCCTGGACAGAGGCAACGATGGACACTGAAGCTTTCTTT.

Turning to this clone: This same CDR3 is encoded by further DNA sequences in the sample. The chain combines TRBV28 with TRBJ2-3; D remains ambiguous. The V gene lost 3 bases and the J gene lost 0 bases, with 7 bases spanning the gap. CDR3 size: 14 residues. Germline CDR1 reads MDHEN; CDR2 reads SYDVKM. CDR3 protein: CASSFSGSTDTQYF. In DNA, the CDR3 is TGTGCCAGCAGTTTTTCTGGTAGCACAGATACGCAGTATTTT.

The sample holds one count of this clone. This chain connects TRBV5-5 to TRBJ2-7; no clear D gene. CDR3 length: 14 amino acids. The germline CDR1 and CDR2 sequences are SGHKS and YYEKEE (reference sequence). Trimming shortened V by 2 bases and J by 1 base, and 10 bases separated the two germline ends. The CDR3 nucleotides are TGTGCCAGCAGCTTTGACGGGCAGTCCTACGAGCAGTACTTC. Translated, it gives CASSFDGQSYEQYF.

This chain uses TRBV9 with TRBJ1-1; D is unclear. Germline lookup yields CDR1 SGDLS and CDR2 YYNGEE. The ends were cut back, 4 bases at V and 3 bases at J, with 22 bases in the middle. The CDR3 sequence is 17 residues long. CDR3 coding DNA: TGTGCCAGCAGCCCCTATGGTCGCCTGGGAGGCGACACTGAAGCTTTCTTT. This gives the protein CASSPYGRLGGDTEAFF. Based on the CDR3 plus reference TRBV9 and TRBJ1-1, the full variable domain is DSGVTQTPKHLITATGQRVTLRCSPRSGDLSVYWYQQSLDQGLQFLIQYYNGEERAKGNILERFSAQQFPDLHSELNLSSLELGDSALYFCASSPYGRLGGDTEAFFGQGTRLTVV.

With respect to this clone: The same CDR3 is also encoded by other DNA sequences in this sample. The CDR3 spells CASSATGPNEKLFF. Here the CDR3 DNA reads TGTGCCAGCAGCGCCACAGGGCCGAATGAAAAACTGTTTTTT. The rearrangement links TRBV9 to TRBJ1-4; D perhaps matches TRBD1 (6 bases). The CDR3 sequence is 14 residues long. V was pared by 3 bases and J by 5 bases, with 11 bases between. Germline V gene data show CDR1 as SGDLS and CDR2 as YYNGEE.

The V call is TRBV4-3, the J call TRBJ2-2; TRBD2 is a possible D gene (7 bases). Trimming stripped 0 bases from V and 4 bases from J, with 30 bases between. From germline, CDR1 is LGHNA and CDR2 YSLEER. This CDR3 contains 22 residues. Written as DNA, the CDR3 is TGCGCCAGCAGCCAAGATCCCGACACAGTTAGGGGGGGCGGGATGGCCACCGGGGAGCTGTTTTTT. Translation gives CASSQDPDTVRGGGMATGELFF.

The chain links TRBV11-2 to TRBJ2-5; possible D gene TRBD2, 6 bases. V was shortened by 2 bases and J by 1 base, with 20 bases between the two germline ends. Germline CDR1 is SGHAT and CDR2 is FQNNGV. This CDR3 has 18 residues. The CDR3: CASSLSAMGLELQETQYF. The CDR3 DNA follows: TGTGCCAGCAGCTTATCGGCGATGGGACTTGAGCTCCAAGAGACCCAGTACTTC.

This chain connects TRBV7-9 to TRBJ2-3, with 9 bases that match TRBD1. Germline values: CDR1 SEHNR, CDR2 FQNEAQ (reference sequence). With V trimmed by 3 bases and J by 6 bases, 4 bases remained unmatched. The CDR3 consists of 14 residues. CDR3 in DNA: TGTGCCAGCAGCTTGGACAGGGGTGAGGATACGCAGTATTTT. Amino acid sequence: CASSLDRGEDTQYF. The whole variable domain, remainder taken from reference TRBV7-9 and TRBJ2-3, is DTGVSQNPRHKITKRGQNVTFRCDPISEHNRLYWYRQTLGQGPEFLTYFQNEAQLEKSRLLSDRFSAERPKGSFSTLEIQRTEQGDSAMYLCASSLDRGEDTQYFGPGTRLTVL.

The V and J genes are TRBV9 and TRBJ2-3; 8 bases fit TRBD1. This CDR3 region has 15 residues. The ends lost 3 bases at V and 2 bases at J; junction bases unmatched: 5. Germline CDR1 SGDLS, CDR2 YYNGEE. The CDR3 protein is CASSEGTGSTDTQYF. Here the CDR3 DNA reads TGTGCCAGCAGCGAAGGGACAGGATCCACAGATACGCAGTATTTT. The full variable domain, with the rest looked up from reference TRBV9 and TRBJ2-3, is DSGVTQTPKHLITATGQRVTLRCSPRSGDLSVYWYQQSLDQGLQFLIQYYNGEERAKGNILERFSAQQFPDLHSELNLSSLELGDSALYFCASSEGTGSTDTQYFGPGTRLTVL.

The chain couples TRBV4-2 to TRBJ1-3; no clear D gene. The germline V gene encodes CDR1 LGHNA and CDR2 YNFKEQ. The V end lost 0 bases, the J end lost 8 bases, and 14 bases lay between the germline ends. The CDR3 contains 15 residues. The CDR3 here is CASSQDNLARDTIYF. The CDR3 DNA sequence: TGTGCCAGCAGCCAAGATAACCTAGCCCGGGACACCATATATTTT.

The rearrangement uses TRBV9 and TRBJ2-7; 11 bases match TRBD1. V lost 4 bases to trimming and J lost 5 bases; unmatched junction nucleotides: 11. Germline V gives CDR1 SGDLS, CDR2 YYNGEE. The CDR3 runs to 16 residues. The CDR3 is CASSPTSRTGGHEQYF. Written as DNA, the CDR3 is TGTGCCAGCAGCCCTACATCTAGGACAGGGGGCCACGAGCAGTACTTC.

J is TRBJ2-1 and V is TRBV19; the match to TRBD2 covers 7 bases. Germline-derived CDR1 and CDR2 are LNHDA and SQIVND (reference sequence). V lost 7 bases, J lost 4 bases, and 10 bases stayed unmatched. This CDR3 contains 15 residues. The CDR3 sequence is CASTLGSGTYNEQFF. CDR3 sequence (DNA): TGTGCCAGTACCCTGGGGAGCGGGACTTACAATGAGCAGTTCTTC.